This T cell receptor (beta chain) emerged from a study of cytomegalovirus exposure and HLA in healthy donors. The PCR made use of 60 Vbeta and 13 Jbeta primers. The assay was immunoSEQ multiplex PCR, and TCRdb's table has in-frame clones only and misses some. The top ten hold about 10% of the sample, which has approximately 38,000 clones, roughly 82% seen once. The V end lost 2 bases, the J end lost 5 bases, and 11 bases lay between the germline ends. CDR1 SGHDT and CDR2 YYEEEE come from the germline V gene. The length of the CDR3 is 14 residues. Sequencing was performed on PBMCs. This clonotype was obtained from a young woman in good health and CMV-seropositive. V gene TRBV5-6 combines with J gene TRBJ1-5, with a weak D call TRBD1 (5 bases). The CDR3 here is CASSFGGPDQPQHF. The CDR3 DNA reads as TGTGCCAGCAGCTTCGGGGGTCCCGATCAGCCCCAGCATTTT.